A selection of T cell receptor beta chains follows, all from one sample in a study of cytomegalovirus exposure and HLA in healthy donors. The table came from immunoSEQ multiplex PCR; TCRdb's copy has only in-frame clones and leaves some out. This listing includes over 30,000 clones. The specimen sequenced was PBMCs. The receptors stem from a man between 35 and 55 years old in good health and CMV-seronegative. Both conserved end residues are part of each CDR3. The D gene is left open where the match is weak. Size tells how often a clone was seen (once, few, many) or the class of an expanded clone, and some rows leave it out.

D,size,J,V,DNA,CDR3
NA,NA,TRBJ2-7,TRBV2,TGTGCCAGCAGTCCCGACAGGTACAACTACGAGCAGTACTTC,CASSPDRYNYEQYF
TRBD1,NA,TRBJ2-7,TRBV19,TGTGCCAGTAGTTTCGGGACAGGGAACTACGAGCAGTACTTC,CASSFGTGNYEQYF
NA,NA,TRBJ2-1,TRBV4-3,TGCGCCAGCAGCCAAGAACGGCGGCGGTTTGATGAGCAGTTCTTC,CASSQERRRFDEQFF
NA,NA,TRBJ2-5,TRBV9,TGTGCCAGCAGCAGACCGAGACCGGAGGCGCCGGGGGAGACCCAGTACTTC,CASSRPRPEAPGETQYF
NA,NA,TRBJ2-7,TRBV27,TGTGCCAGCAGTTTATCGGTTGGGACTGCTTACGAGCAGTACTTC,CASSLSVGTAYEQYF
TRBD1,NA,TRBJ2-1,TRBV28,TGTGCCATCCAGGGGGAAGGGGACAATGAGCAGTTCTTC,CAIQGEGDNEQFF
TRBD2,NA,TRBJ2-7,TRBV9,TGTGCCAGCAGCGTAGGGCGGGAGGATACCTACGAGCAGTACTTC,CASSVGREDTYEQYF
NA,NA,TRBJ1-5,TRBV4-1,TGCGCCAGCAGCCAGTCGGTGGATACGGAGTACAATCAGCCCCAGCATTTT,CASSQSVDTEYNQPQHF
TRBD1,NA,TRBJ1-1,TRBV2,TGTGCCAGCAGTGTAAGGGTACAGGGGACTGAAGCTTTCTTT,CASSVRVQGTEAFF
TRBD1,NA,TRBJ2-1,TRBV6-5,TGTGCCAGCAGTTACGAAACGGACAGGGGACAAAGGTTCTTC,CASSYETDRGQRFF
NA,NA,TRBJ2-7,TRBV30,TGTGCCTGGAGACCACAGGTTACCTACGAGCAGTACTTC,CAWRPQVTYEQYF
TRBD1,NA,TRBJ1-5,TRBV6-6,TGTGCCAGCAGCTCGGACAGGGGTGGCAATCAGCCCCAGCATTTT,CASSSDRGGNQPQHF
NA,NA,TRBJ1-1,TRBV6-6,TGTGCCAGCGGGGACATTCAAGGAGCCAGAGCTTTCTTT,CASGDIQGARAFF
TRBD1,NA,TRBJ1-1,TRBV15,TGTGCCACCAGCGGGGGACAGGGGCACACTGAAGCTTTCTTT,CATSGGQGHTEAFF
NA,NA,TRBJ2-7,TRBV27,TGTGCCAGCAAGGATTCGCGGGGCTCCTACGAGCAGTACTTC,CASKDSRGSYEQYF
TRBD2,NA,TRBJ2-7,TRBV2,TGTGCCAGCGCTGTGGTAGCTAGCGGGAGGTTGGACTTC,CASAVVASGRLDF
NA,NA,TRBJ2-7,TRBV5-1,TGCGCCAGCAGCCGGGGGACTTTAGGATACGAGCAGTACTTC,CASSRGTLGYEQYF
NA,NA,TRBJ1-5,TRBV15,TGTGCCACCAGCAGAGAGACGGGGGAGGGTCAGCCCCAGCATTTT,CATSRETGEGQPQHF
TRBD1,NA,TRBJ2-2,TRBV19,TGTGCCAGTAGTGACAGGGCCACCGGGGAGCTGTTTTTT,CASSDRATGELFF
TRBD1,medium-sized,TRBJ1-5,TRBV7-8,TGTGCCAGCAGCGTTAGAGTGGACAGGACGGATCAGCCCCAGCATTTT,CASSVRVDRTDQPQHF
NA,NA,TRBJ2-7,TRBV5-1,TGCGCCAGCAGCTTGGGGGCTCGCGAGCAGTACTTC,CASSLGAREQYF
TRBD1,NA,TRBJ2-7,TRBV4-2,TGTGCCAGCAGCCCAATCCCGGGACAGGGATACGAGCAGTACTTC,CASSPIPGQGYEQYF
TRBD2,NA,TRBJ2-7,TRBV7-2,TGTGCCAGCAGCTTAGTTTCAGCGGGAGGAGGCAGAGAGCAGTACTTC,CASSLVSAGGGREQYF
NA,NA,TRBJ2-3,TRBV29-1,TGCAGCGTGGGAGGAAAGGGCAAAGATACGCAGTATTTT,CSVGGKGKDTQYF
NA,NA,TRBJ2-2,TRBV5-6,TGTGCCGCGACAGGTGGAACTTACACCGGGGAGCTGTTTTTT,CAATGGTYTGELFF
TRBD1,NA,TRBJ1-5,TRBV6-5,TGTGCCAGCAGTTCAGGACAGGGCGGGCAGCCCCAGCATTTT,CASSSGQGGQPQHF
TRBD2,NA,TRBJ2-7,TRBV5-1,TGCGCCAGCAGTTATACGGAGCGGGAGCCCTCCTACGAGCAGTACTTC,CASSYTEREPSYEQYF
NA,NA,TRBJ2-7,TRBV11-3,TGTGCCAGCAGCTTATTAGGCGGGAACCCAATCTACGAGCAGTACTTC,CASSLLGGNPIYEQYF
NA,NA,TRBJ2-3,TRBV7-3,TGTGCCAGCAGCTTATCGAGATCAGATACGCAGTATTTT,CASSLSRSDTQYF
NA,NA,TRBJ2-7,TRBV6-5,TGTGCCAGCAGTTACGATCACGGGACCTACGAGCAGTACTTC,CASSYDHGTYEQYF
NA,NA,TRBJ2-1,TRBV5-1,TGCGCCAGCAGCTTGGGGTTGCTGGGCCCCTCCTACAATGAGCAGTTCTTC,CASSLGLLGPSYNEQFF
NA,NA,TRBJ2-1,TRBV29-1,TGCAGCGTTCGGGGCAGGGGGGATGACAATGAGCAGTTCTTC,CSVRGRGDDNEQFF
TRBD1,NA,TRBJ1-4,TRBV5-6,TGTGCCAGCAGCTGGGGACAGTCTAATGAAAAACTGTTTTTT,CASSWGQSNEKLFF
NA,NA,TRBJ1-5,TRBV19,TGTGCCAGTACCCCCTTAGGCCGGGGGGACCAGCCCCAGCATTTT,CASTPLGRGDQPQHF
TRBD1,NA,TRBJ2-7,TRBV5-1,TGCGCCAGCAGCTTGGACAGGGGATTGGGCGAGCAGTACTTC,CASSLDRGLGEQYF
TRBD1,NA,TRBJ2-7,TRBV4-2,TGTGCCAGCAGCCAAACCCCGGGACAGGGGGATTACGAGCAGTACTTC,CASSQTPGQGDYEQYF
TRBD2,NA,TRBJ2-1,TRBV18,TGTGCCAGCTCACCAGGGACTAGCGGCAGCTCCTACAATGAGCAGTTCTTC,CASSPGTSGSSYNEQFF
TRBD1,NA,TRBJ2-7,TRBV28,TGTGCCAGCAGTTTTTGGGGACAGGGAAACTACGAGCAGTACTTC,CASSFWGQGNYEQYF
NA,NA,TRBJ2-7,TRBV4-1,TGCGCCAGCAGCCAAGATTTGTGGCAGGGAAGGAACGAGCAGTACTTC,CASSQDLWQGRNEQYF
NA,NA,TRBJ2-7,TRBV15,TGTGCCACCAGCAGAGACTTACGACTACAGGGCGAGCAGTACTTC,CATSRDLRLQGEQYF
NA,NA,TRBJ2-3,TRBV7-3,TGTGCCAGCAGCCCCGGGACAAACACAGATACGCAGTATTTT,CASSPGTNTDTQYF
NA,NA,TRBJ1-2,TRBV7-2,TGTGCCAGCAGCCGTCCCGGAGCCGCTAACTATGGCTACACCTTC,CASSRPGAANYGYTF
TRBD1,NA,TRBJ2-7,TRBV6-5,TGTGCCAGCAGCAGATCGGGACAGGGATCCTACGAGCAGTACTTC,CASSRSGQGSYEQYF
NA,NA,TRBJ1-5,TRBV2,TGTGCCAGCTGTCCACCTGGGGAGCAGCAGCATTTT,CASCPPGEQQHF
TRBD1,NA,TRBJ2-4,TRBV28,TGTGCCAGCAGTCCCGGGACAGGGAAAAACATTCAGTACTTC,CASSPGTGKNIQYF
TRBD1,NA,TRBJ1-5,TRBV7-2,TGTGCCAGCAGCTTAGACAGGGGGGGGAATCAGCCCCAGCATTTT,CASSLDRGGNQPQHF
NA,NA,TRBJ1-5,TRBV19,TGTGCCAGTAGCGACAGGAATAATCAGCCCCAGCATTTT,CASSDRNNQPQHF
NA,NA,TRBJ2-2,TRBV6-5,TGTGCCAGCAGTTACCGACAAGTAAACACCGGGGAGCTGTTTTTT,CASSYRQVNTGELFF
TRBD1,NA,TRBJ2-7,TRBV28,TGTGCCAGCAACCTCCGGGACAGGGGGCTGAACGAGCAGTACTTC,CASNLRDRGLNEQYF
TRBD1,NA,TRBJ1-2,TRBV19,TGTGCCAGTAGTCTCGGGACAGGGACAGCCTATGGCTACACCTTC,CASSLGTGTAYGYTF
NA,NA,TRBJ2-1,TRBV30,TGTGCCTGGTCCTCAAGCGGGTTAAGCTCCTACAATGAGCAGTTCTTC,CAWSSSGLSSYNEQFF
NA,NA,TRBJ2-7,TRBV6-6,TGTGCCAGCAGTTACTTTCCAGGGAAAACCTACGAGCAGTACTTC,CASSYFPGKTYEQYF
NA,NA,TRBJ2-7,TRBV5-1,TGCGCCAGCAGCATACCGACTAGTCTCTACGAGCAGTACTTC,CASSIPTSLYEQYF
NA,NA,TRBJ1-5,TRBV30,TGTGCCTGGAGTGTACCAACGGGTAATCAGCCCCAGCATTTT,CAWSVPTGNQPQHF
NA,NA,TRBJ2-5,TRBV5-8,TGTGCCAGCAGCTTGCTCGGCGGGGAAGAGACCCAGTACTTC,CASSLLGGEETQYF